The TCR beta chain under discussion was sequenced for a study of cytomegalovirus exposure and HLA in healthy donors (dated by TCRdb to 2016 to 2017). Describing the broader study: An earlier analysis of some 550 of the donors reported 250 to 350 Gb of sequence data and 100 million to 140 million unique TCR beta sequences from roughly 200 million T cells. To predict cytomegalovirus infection status, the study brought together high-throughput TCR immunosequencing, statistical association of individual TCRs with disease status, and machine learning. Across approximately 420 genotyped donors of the cohort, an average of about 240,000 unique TCR beta nucleotide sequences per donor were sequenced, and roughly 20% of those sequences were non-productive. A separate validation cohort of roughly 130 different subjects was used in addition to the roughly 670-subject first cohort. Rather than drawing on any new phenotypic data, the later analysis identified candidate immune exposures from TCR beta sequences and the way those sequences occurred across donors. Donor age, sex, ethnicity and CMV serostatus were compiled together with the repertoire data. Of the 300 to 450 genotyped donors, less than 85% were placed in the genetic ancestry cluster associated with self-reported Caucasian donors. A later genetic analysis took genome-wide SNP genotypes for about 55% of the 666 donors and used that subset as a discovery cohort. Class I and class II HLA loci were covered by the typing at four-digit resolution. Around 320 gigabases of sequencing data and tens of millions of unique TCR sequences were included in an early release covering around 600 HLA-typed donors. In a later analysis, previously published TCR beta repertoires from 500 to 750 donors were re-analyzed and high-resolution HLA genotyping was added so that TCR occurrence patterns could be studied. Several DR-DQ haplotypes were handled as single units for association and clustering because linkage in the cohort was strong. The number of donors typed differed by locus, with roughly 629-640 for A, B, C, DRB1 and DQB1, around 500 for DQA1, about 610 for DPA1, and roughly 450 for DPB1. Every discovery cohort repertoire had been produced on one sequencing platform. The study aimed to test whether signatures of past pathogen exposure could be identified by cataloging public T cell receptors. The study used immunosequencing to profile the T cell repertoires of 600 to 850 subjects and linked those repertoires to cytomegalovirus serostatus. An earlier analysis of approximately 500 of the donors applied high-throughput TCR beta sequencing to assess whether each TCR beta V gene segment acted as functional or pseudogenic. Results and caveats for the whole study, not just this receptor: When HLA alleles, especially DR and DQ, strongly co-occurred, attributing TCR associations to individual alleles was difficult. It was suggested by the authors that the approach could potentially be generalized to other disease states and immunological phenotypes. In a later genetic analysis, a missense DCLRE1C variant was associated with V-gene and J-gene trimming of TCR beta chains, and the association was replicated in an independent cohort. Because HLA typing was missing for some donors at each locus, association tests included only the typed subset. In both the original and validation cohorts, the classifier was reported to diagnose cytomegalovirus status with high specificity and sensitivity. A further reported finding was that TCR beta sequences accurately predicted the HLA-A and HLA-B alleles for most subjects in the first cohort. A total of 164 TCR beta chains were listed by the study as associated with cytomegalovirus. The presence/absence analyses assumed that sequencing depth was roughly uniform across donors, and that assumption may not be true. This cohort had only TCR beta chains sequenced, and the lack of alpha or paired-chain data limited which features could be detected. A cluster of highly shared sequence variants was judged likely to be a technical artifact of the sequencing pipeline. In a later analysis, the rate of TCR association differed among HLA loci, with DRB1 alleles having the most associated TCRs and HLA-C alleles having the fewest. Some IMGT-functional V segments, including TRBV6-2 and TRBV6-3, could not be distinguished by the 87-base-pair reads and were therefore excluded. Most TCR sequences were seen in very few donors, while some public TCRs were found in many individuals. Linkage disequilibrium might explain the correlated functional status among segregating V segments, but an unknown experimental factor could not be ruled out. In an earlier analysis of roughly 560 of the donors, most TCR beta V segments were observed in productive rearrangements about 87% or about 30% of the time, broadly matching IMGT annotations. Three of the identified cytomegalovirus-associated TCR beta chains were confirmed in vitro to be specific for cytomegalovirus antigens. The only immune exposure information available for the cohort was CMV serostatus. Several of the top co-occurrence clusters appeared to be linked to parvovirus B19, influenza, CMV and Epstein-Barr virus, according to a later analysis. Because counts were too low, roughly 17 rarely observed V segments, including chromosome 9 orphons, were left out of the earlier analysis of some 600 of the donors. Compared with equally common non-associated chains, HLA-associated TCR beta chains in a later analysis were more clonally expanded and had lower generation probabilities. A later analysis found that most CMV-associated TCR beta chains appeared HLA-restricted, with HLA associations seemingly driven largely by CMV exposure. Compared with the approximately 700-donor mean, donors in an Asian-associated ancestry cluster had fewer N-insertions in productive TCRs, according to a later genetic analysis. A later analysis associated 15,000 or so TCR beta sequences with specific HLA alleles at a false discovery rate of 0.05.

The cohort was made up of several hundred healthy bone marrow donors. At the time of sampling, every cohort member was nominally healthy, though immune exposures that went unrecorded were likely present. The donor was CMV seropositive and was included in the group of approximately 300 seropositive cohort members. A peripheral blood sample was provided by each donor, and peripheral blood mononuclear cells were used for TCR beta sequencing. The Qiagen DNeasy Blood Extraction Kit was used to extract genomic DNA from the blood cell samples. Details on this clone: There is no known antigen for this receptor.

The library relied on the immunoSEQ multiplex PCR assay. For the multiplex PCR, a mixture combining 60 forward primers for TCR Vbeta segments and 13 reverse primers for TCR Jbeta segments was used. Amplification of the CDR3 region of rearranged TCR beta genes was performed with a multiplex PCR assay on genomic DNA. On the Illumina HiSeq System, the amplified TCR beta libraries were sequenced as 87-base-pair reads. Per the authors' processing: Across the roughly 700 repertoires, a later analysis counted some 81 million unique TCR beta chains, around 11 million of which were shared by at least two donors. Raw reads were error-corrected and collapsed into unique sequences with a nearest-neighbor algorithm that merged closely related sequences to remove PCR and sequencing errors. V, D and J gene segments were assigned by aligning CDR3 sequences to IMGT reference sequences. Each retained sequence needed at least a six-nucleotide match to both a V gene segment and a J gene segment. Rearrangements were classified as productive when the CDR3 lacked stop codons and remained in frame with V and J, and all other rearrangements were classified as non-productive. Following IMGT convention, CDR3 was defined as the stretch from the second conserved V-encoded cysteine up to the conserved J-encoded phenylalanine. Sequences without an unambiguous match to a single V gene segment were excluded from the earlier analysis of 500 to 700 of the donors. In an earlier analysis of about 590 of the donors, a V segment was called functional when productive rearrangements were above 56.7%, and segregating when the standard deviation between donors exceeded 5%. A statistical classification framework was built for diagnosing cytomegalovirus status from the catalog of TCR beta chain sequences. In a later analysis, V and J genes were assigned by comparing TCR nucleotide sequences against IMGT/GENE-DB human TR gene sequences. A later analysis assigned CDR3 sequences and most-parsimonious VDJ recombination scenarios with the TCRdist pipeline. In a later analysis, each TCR beta chain was defined by its CDR3 amino acid sequence together with its V-gene family, and reads lacking a unique V-gene family were excluded. A later analysis removed several hundred highly shared, low-generation-probability nucleotide sequences to deal with suspected cross-contamination and a sequencing artifact. A later analysis calculated a clonal expansion index for each public chain from normalized within-repertoire ranks of inferred template counts. In a later analysis, generation probabilities were computed using a VDJ recombination model fitted to out-of-frame rearrangements, and the results were checked against IGoR. In a later analysis, TCR-TCR, TCR-HLA and TCR-CMV co-occurrence was scored with hypergeometric tests, and a repertoire-size bias correction was applied to TCR pairs. A later analysis estimated false discovery rates by permuting HLA or CMV assignments 20 times. A later analysis grouped co-occurring TCRs with DBSCAN, adding TCRdist sequence similarity when clustering within HLA-allele-positive subsets. Repertoires with fewer than 30,000 or more than 120,000 public chains, plus five repertoires with anomalous nucleotide sharing, were excluded from co-occurrence clustering. TCRdb stores this immuneACCESS table with in-frame sequences only. Part of the clones is absent; in the studies checked, under half of the shortfall reflects unresolved V genes, and no reason is known for the rest. V and J calls and clone size follow that table, whereas D and trimming were derived from the DNA. The table kept for this sample lists tens of thousands of clones. Clones ranked in the top ten supply 22% of the sample.

Trimming accounts for 2 bases at V and 5 bases at J, while the number of junction bases matched to no gene is 3. Taken from the germline V gene (reference sequence), the CDR1 and CDR2 loops are GTSNPN and SVGIG. The CDR3 numbers 13 residues from cysteine through phenylalanine. Left in the record is the CDR3 DNA by itself, 39 bases read in frame from the first base. Here the chain combines TRBV30 and TRBJ2-7; 10 bases in the junction line up with TRBD1. Sequenced input: PBMCs. The receptor was isolated from a man aged 60 to 75 in good health and CMV-seropositive. The CDR3 corresponds to CAWSRDRGNEQYF. The sequence in DNA is TGTGCCTGGAGTCGGGACAGGGGAAACGAGCAGTACTTC. Reference TRBV30 and TRBJ2-7 genes cover what lies past the CDR3, so the full variable domain is SQTIHQWPATLVQPVGSPLSLECTVEGTSNPNLYWYRQAAGRGLQLLFYSVGIGQISSEVPQNLSASRPQDRQFILSSKKLLLSDSGFYLCAWSRDRGNEQYFGPGTRLTVT.